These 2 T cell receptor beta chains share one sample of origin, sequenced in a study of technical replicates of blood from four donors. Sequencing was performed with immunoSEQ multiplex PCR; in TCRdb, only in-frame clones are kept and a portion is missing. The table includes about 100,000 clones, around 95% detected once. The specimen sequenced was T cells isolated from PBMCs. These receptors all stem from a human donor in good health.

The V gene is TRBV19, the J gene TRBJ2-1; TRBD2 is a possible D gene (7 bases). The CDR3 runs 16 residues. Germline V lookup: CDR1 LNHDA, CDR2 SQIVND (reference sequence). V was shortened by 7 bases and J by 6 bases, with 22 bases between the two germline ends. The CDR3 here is CASKAGEGRWINEQFF. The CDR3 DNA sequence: TGTGCCAGTAAGGCAGGGGAGGGACGCTGGATCAATGAGCAGTTCTTC.

DNA for the CDR3: TGTGCCAGCAGCCCGCTCCACGGACAGACCTATGGCTACACCTTC. Translated, it gives CASSPLHGQTYGYTF. The rearrangement uses TRBV7-2 and TRBJ1-2; tentative D call: TRBD1 (6 bases). CDR3 length: 15 amino acids. Germline-derived CDR1 and CDR2 are SGHTA and FQGNSA. V shed 5 bases and J shed 4 bases, with 17 bases lying between them. The whole variable domain, filled in from reference TRBV7-2 and TRBJ1-2, reads GAGVSQSPSNKVTEKGKDVELRCDPISGHTALYWYRQSLGQGLEFLIYFQGNSAPDKSGLPSDRFSAERTGGSVSTLTIQRTQQEDSAVYLCASSPLHGQTYGYTFGSGTRLTVV.